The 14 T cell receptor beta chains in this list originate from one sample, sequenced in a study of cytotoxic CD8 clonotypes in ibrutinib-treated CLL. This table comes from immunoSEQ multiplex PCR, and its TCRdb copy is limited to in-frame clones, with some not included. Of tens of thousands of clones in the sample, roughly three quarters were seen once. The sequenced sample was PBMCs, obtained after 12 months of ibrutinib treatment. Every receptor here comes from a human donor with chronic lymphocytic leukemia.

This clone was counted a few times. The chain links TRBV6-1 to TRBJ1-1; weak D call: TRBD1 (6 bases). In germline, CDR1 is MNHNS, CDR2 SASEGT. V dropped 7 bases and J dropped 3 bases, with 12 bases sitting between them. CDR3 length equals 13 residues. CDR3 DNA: TGTGCCAGCAATGGACAGTGGGACACTGAAGCTTTCTTT. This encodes CASNGQWDTEAFF.

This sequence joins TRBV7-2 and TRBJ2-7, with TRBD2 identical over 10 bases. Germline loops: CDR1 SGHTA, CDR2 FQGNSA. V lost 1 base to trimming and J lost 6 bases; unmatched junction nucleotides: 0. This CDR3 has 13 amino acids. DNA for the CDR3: TGTGCCAGCAGCTTAGGGACTAGCGGCGAGCAGTACTTC. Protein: CASSLGTSGEQYF.

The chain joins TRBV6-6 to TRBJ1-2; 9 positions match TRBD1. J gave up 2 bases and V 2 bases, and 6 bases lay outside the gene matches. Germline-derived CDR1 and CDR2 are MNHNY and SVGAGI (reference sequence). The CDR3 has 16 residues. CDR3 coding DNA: TGTGCCAGCAGTTACCCATCCGGGACAGGGAACTATGGCTACACCTTC. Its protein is CASSYPSGTGNYGYTF.

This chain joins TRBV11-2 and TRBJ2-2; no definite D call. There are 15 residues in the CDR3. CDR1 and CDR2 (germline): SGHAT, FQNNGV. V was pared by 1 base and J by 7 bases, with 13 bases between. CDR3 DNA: TGTGCCAGCAGCTTAGTTGGGCGCAGCGTCGGGGAGCTGTTTTTT. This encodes CASSLVGRSVGELFF.

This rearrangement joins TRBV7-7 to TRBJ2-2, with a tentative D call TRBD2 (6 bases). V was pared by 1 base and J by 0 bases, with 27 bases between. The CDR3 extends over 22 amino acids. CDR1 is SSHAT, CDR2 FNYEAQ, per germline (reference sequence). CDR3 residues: CASSLVGGVNIDSLANTGELFF. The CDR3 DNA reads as TGTGCCAGCAGCTTAGTTGGCGGGGTGAACATCGATTCGCTCGCGAACACCGGGGAGCTGTTTTTT.

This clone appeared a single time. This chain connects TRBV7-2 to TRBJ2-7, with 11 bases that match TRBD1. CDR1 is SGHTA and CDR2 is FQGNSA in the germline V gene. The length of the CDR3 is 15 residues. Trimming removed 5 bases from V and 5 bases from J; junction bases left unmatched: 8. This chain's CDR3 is CASSTRDRGFDEQYF. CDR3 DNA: TGTGCCAGCAGCACCCGGGACAGGGGGTTCGACGAGCAGTACTTC.

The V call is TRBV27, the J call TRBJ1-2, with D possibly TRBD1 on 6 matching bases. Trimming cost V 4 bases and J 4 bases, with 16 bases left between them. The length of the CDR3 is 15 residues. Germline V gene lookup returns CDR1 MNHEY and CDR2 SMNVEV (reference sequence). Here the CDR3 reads CASSSLERGVYGYTF. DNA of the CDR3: TGTGCCAGCAGTTCCTTGGAGAGGGGGGTCTATGGCTACACCTTC.

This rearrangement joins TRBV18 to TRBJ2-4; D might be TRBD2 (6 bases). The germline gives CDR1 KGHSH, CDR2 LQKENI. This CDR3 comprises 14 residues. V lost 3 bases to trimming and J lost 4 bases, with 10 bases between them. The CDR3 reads CASSPGGGKNIQYF. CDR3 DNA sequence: TGTGCCAGCTCACCCGGGGGAGGTAAAAACATTCAGTACTTC.

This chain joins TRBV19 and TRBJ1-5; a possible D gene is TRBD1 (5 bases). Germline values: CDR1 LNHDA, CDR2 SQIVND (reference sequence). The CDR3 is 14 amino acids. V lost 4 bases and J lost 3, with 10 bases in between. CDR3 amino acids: CASSSQGYNQPQHF. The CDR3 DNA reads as TGTGCCAGTAGTAGCCAGGGCTACAATCAGCCCCAGCATTTT. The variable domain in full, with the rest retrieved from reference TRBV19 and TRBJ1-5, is DGGITQSPKYLFRKEGQNVTLSCEQNLNHDAMYWYRQDPGQGLRLIYYSQIVNDFQKGDIAEGYSVSREKKESFPLTVTSAQKNPTAFYLCASSSQGYNQPQHFGDGTRLSIL.

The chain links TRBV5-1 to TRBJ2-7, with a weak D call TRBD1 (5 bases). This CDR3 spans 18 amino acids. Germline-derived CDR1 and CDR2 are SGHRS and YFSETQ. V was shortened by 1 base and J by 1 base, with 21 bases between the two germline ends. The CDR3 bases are TGCGCCAGCAGCTTGTGGTCACAGGATCAGGGTTTTTCCTACGAGCAGTACTTC. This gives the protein CASSLWSQDQGFSYEQYF.

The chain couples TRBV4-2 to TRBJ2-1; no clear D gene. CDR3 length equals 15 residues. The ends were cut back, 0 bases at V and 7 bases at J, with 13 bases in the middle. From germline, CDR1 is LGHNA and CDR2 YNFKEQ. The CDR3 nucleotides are TGTGCCAGCAGCCAAGATCGCGAGGTATGGAATGAGCAGTTCTTC. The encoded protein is CASSQDREVWNEQFF.

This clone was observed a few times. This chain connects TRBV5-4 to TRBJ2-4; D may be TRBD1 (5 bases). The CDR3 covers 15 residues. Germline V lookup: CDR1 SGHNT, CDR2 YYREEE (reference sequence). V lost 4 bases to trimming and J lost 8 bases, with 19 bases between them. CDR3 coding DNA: TGTGCCAGCAGCCAAGATAAGGGGTCCGTGGACATTCAGTACTTC. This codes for CASSQDKGSVDIQYF. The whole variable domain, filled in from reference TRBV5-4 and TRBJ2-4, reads ETGVTQSPTHLIKTRGQQVTLRCSSQSGHNTVSWYQQALGQGPQFIFQYYREEENGRGNFPPRFSGLQFPNYSSELNVNALELDDSALYLCASSQDKGSVDIQYFGAGTRLSVL.

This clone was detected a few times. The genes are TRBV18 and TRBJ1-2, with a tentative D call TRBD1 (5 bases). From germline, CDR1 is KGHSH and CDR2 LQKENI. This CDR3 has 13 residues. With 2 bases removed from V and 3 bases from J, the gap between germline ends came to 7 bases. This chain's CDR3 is CASSPTGDYGYTF. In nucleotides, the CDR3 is TGTGCCAGCTCACCAACGGGGGACTATGGCTACACCTTC.

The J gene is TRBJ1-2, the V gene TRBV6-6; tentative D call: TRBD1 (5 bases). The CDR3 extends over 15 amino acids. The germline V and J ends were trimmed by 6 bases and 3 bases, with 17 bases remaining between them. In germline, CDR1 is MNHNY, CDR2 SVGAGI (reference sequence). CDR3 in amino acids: CASSKATGRDYGYTF. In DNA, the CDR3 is TGTGCCAGCAGCAAGGCCACGGGGCGCGACTATGGCTACACCTTC.